A selection of T cell receptor beta chains follows, all from one sample in a study of sequential checkpoint blockade in melanoma. Clones were read by immunoSEQ multiplex PCR, and TCRdb kept only the in-frame ones, dropping some. Of over 30,000 clones in the sample, approximately 84% were seen once. Sequencing was performed on CD8+ T cells sorted from blood (inferred from file names), taken from a patient given nivolumab and ipilimumab in sequence. The receptors come from a human donor with melanoma. CDR3s leave out the opening cysteine and the closing phenylalanine or tryptophan. A row's size may be missing; if present it is once, few, many or a size class.

clone_size,v_call,cdr3_aa
NA,TRBV28,ASSATQVTEAF
NA,TRBV6-6,ASSSTGGEWETQY
NA,TRBV6-5,ASSYSGTGYAEAF
NA,TRBV28,ASSFPQTDLNYGYT
few,TRBV7-9,ASSLEGPTEAF
NA,TRBV25-1,ASSEGLAGVHEQF
NA,TRBV18,ASSPLPELDTISKLF
NA,TRBV10-2,ASSEEGARLETQY
few,TRBV27,ASSWDRLARDASYNEQF
NA,TRBV13,ASSPRTGERTEAF
NA,TRBV2,ASSETTVQETQY
once,TRBV11-2,ASSLGQGGLYEQY
few,TRBV28,ASSYRGRAWGTDTQY
NA,TRBV2,ASSVEVHTEAF
NA,TRBV4-1,ASSQSVGQAREQY
NA,TRBV28,ASSLRRVVSTDTQY
NA,TRBV5-6,ASSLGAGYSNQPQH
NA,TRBV5-1,ASSLASPNTEAF
once,TRBV19,ASSIGSRGLVEQF
NA,TRBV7-9,ASSPRQGSSYEQY
NA,TRBV15,ATRIRDRGVDSDGYT
NA,TRBV6-1,ASRTGGYEQY
NA,TRBV28,ASSQPGLVSHEQY
NA,TRBV11-3,ASSPRRGATDTQY
NA,TRBV30,ALLYRDRTLWGYGYT
NA,TRBV7-2,ASSLEGQGSYEQY
NA,TRBV5-1,ASSYRGLNYGYT
NA,TRBV20-1,STRQGIEAF
NA,TRBV27,ASSLSRDALLDEQF
NA,TRBV28,ASKWLAETQETQY
NA,TRBV5-1,ASSLSQGDTEAF
NA,TRBV7-6,ASSLQGDGNTIY
NA,TRBV27,ASIPRGGANTGELF
few,TRBV6-1,AIKDRDSKVEELF
NA,TRBV14,ASSHATYEQY
NA,TRBV19,ASSIQGAGEQY
few,TRBV10-1,ASSDPDSGNTIY
few,TRBV19,ASSLAGGPREAQY
NA,TRBV7-8,ASSPAQGTYEQY
NA,TRBV29-1,SVTPDISYEQY
NA,TRBV28,ASSSPPSTGGDEKLF
NA,TRBV19,ASNEGGTEAF
NA,TRBV6-5,ASSYRESYEQY
NA,TRBV28,ASSTGLAGGFNEQF
NA,TRBV2,ASRWTSGETTDTQY
NA,TRBV10-2,ASSDSGASGYT
NA,TRBV27,ASSLAGTGDYEQY
once,TRBV4-1,ASSHSGQPQH
NA,TRBV6-5,ATVADITNTGELF
NA,TRBV19,ASSMWANEQF
NA,TRBV6-5,ASMGLAGGRGELF
NA,TRBV29-1,SLLIPNTGELF
NA,TRBV9,ASSFSGNQPQH
NA,TRBV27,ASSLIAGLSYEQY
NA,TRBV28,ASSFLAALAKNIQY
NA,TRBV10-3,AISVSGIAGFTGELF
NA,TRBV6-6,ASSYAADTLNTEAF